This is a list of T cell receptor beta chains from one sample in a study of blood T cells in healthy people across ages. MiXCR was run by TCRdb on the 5' RACE reads, yielding one entry per CDR3 protein. Of roughly 570,000 distinct CDR3 sequences listed, 27% are singletons. The sequencing sample was made of blood. Receptors originate from a woman between 70 and 85 years old in good health. Each CDR3 is given with its conserved first and last residue. The D gene is left open where the match is weak. Clone size is given for some rows only: seen once, a few or many times, or a class if the clone is expanded.

size	J	length	V	D	CDR3	DNA
few	TRBJ2-2	17	TRBV12-3/TRBV12-4	.	CASSFWAKLANAGELFF	TGTGCCAGCAGTTTCTGGGCAAAGCTCGCGAACGCCGGGGAGCTGTTTTTT
.	TRBJ2-5	15	TRBV5-1	.	CASSFHQGDWETQYF	TGCGCCAGCAGCTTTCACCAGGGCGACTGGGAGACCCAGTACTTC
few	TRBJ1-2	15	TRBV24-1	.	CATSEGTGQRYGYTF	TGTGCCACCAGTGAGGGGACCGGACAGAGATATGGCTACACCTTC
.	TRBJ2-1	13	TRBV6-4	TRBD2	CASSDSGEGEQFF	TGTGCCAGCAGTGACTCTGGGGAGGGTGAGCAGTTCTTC
.	TRBJ2-1	16	TRBV4-3	TRBD2	CASSQAPGGSYNEQFF	TGCGCCAGCAGCCAAGCGCCGGGGGGGTCCTACAATGAGCAGTTCTTC
.	TRBJ2-2	18	TRBV5-1	TRBD1	CASSREPRQGPNTGELFF	TGCGCCAGCAGCCGGGAACCTAGACAGGGCCCCAACACCGGGGAGCTGTTTTTT
.	TRBJ2-1	11	TRBV12-3/TRBV12-4	.	CASTLGTEQFF	TGTGCCAGCACCCTGGGGACCGAGCAGTTCTTC
.	TRBJ1-5	15	TRBV12-3/TRBV12-4	.	CASSSRVAQNQPQHF	TGTGCCAGCAGCTCCCGAGTGGCACAGAATCAGCCCCAGCATTTT
.	TRBJ2-1	16	TRBV4-1	.	CASSQDGQGGTNEQFF	TGCGCCAGCAGCCAAGATGGTCAGGGAGGGACAAATGAGCAGTTCTTC
.	TRBJ1-4	14	TRBV27	.	CASSFWGTNEKLFF	TGTGCCAGCAGTTTCTGGGGTACTAATGAAAAACTGTTTTTT
.	TRBJ2-3	15	TRBV27	TRBD1	CASSLRDRGTDTQYF	TGTGCCAGCAGTCTAAGGGACAGGGGCACAGATACGCAGTATTTT
few	TRBJ1-1	17	TRBV11-2	.	CASSHPRGTTLNTKAFF	TGTGCCAGCAGCCACCCCAGGGGAACGACTCTGAACACTAAAGCTTTCTTT
.	TRBJ2-1	16	TRBV18	.	CASSLPSGRSYNEQFF	TGTGCCAGCTCACTCCCGAGCGGTCGCTCCTACAATGAGCAGTTCTTC
.	TRBJ1-2	15	TRBV7-2	.	CASSATTGANYGYTF	TGTGCCAGCAGCGCTACTACGGGAGCTAACTATGGCTACACCTTC
few	TRBJ2-6	13	TRBV20-1	.	CSASLTGANVLTF	TGCAGTGCTAGTCTAACCGGGGCCAACGTCCTGACTTTC
.	TRBJ2-2	13	TRBV7-7	.	CASSLGPTGELFF	TGTGCCAGCAGCTTAGGTCCGACCGGGGAGCTGTTTTTT
many	TRBJ1-1	13	TRBV2	.	CASSEGTYQEAFF	TGTGCCAGCAGTGAGGGGACATATCAAGAAGCTTTCTTT
.	TRBJ2-7	16	TRBV25-1	.	CASSEWGSPRTYEQYF	TGTGCCAGCAGTGAATGGGGCAGCCCAAGGACCTACGAGCAGTACTTC
.	TRBJ2-2	16	TRBV4-1	TRBD2	CASSQKHSGGTGELFF	TGCGCCAGCAGCCAAAAACACAGCGGGGGTACCGGGGAGCTGTTTTTT
.	TRBJ2-3	12	TRBV3-1	.	CASSQAFRGLYF	TGTGCCAGCAGCCAAGCCTTCCGGGGGTTGTATTTT
few	TRBJ1-4	15	TRBV19	.	CASSIARVRGEKLFF	TGTGCCAGTAGTATAGCCAGGGTGAGGGGTGAAAAACTGTTTTTT
.	TRBJ2-5	15	TRBV5-1	TRBD1	CASSRNGQGVETQYF	TGCGCCAGCAGCAGAAATGGACAGGGTGTTGAGACCCAGTACTTC
.	TRBJ2-3	14	TRBV18	.	CASSPRVGAATQYF	TGTGCCAGCTCACCACGAGTAGGCGCGGCTACGCAGTATTTT
few	TRBJ2-1	13	TRBV20-1	.	CSTSRRGRGEQFF	TGCAGTACTAGCCGCAGAGGGCGGGGCGAGCAGTTCTTC
.	TRBJ2-3	10	TRBV29-1	.	CSVGGATQYF	TGCAGCGTTGGGGGGGCCACGCAGTATTTT
.	TRBJ2-7	14	TRBV6-5	TRBD1	CASISTGGSYEQYF	TGTGCCAGCATTTCGACAGGGGGCTCCTACGAGCAGTACTTC
.	TRBJ1-1	13	TRBV14	.	CASSALRNTAAFF	TGTGCCAGCAGCGCCCTACGTAATACCGCAGCTTTCTTT
few	TRBJ2-7	15	TRBV6-5	TRBD1	CASSRPGTGGYEQYF	TGTGCCAGCAGTCGCCCCGGGACAGGGGGTTACGAGCAGTACTTC
.	TRBJ2-7	13	TRBV12-3/TRBV12-4	.	CASSLRRAHEQYF	TGTGCCAGCAGTTTACGTAGGGCCCACGAGCAGTACTTC
.	TRBJ2-3	16	TRBV24-1	TRBD1	CATSDSYGQGTDTQYF	TGTGCCACCAGTGACTCTTACGGACAGGGGACAGATACGCAGTATTTT
.	TRBJ2-2	16	TRBV4-3	.	CASSQDFSANTGELFF	TGCGCCAGCAGCCAAGATTTTTCTGCGAACACCGGGGAGCTGTTTTTT
few	TRBJ1-4	12	TRBV29-1	.	CSVGHLREKLFF	TGCAGCGTGGGACACCTTAGGGAAAAACTGTTTTTT
.	TRBJ2-1	17	TRBV5-1	TRBD2	CASSFSGTSSHINEQFF	TGCGCCAGCAGCTTTAGCGGGACATCATCCCACATCAATGAGCAGTTCTTC
few	TRBJ2-7	15	TRBV6-2/TRBV6-3	TRBD2	CASSYPGGSSYEQYF	TGTGCCAGCAGTTACCCGGGAGGGTCCTCCTACGAGCAGTACTTC
few	TRBJ2-1	15	TRBV5-1	TRBD2	CASASGSSSYNEQFF	TGCGCCAGCGCTAGCGGGTCGAGCTCCTACAATGAGCAGTTCTTC
few	TRBJ2-1	14	TRBV5-1	.	CASGETANPNEQFF	TGCGCCAGCGGGGAAACAGCTAATCCGAATGAGCAGTTCTTC
.	TRBJ2-2	16	TRBV24-1	.	CATSDLTRTNTGELFF	TGTGCCACCAGTGATCTCACTAGAACTAACACCGGGGAGCTGTTTTTT
few	TRBJ2-5	17	TRBV5-6	TRBD1	CASSYPRDRGYQETQYF	TGTGCCAGCAGCTACCCCCGGGACAGGGGCTACCAAGAGACCCAGTACTTC
few	TRBJ1-2	20	TRBV4-2	TRBD1	CASSQDRIWAGTEGGEGYTF	TGTGCCAGCAGCCAAGATCGAATTTGGGCAGGGACAGAGGGAGGAGAGGGCTACACCTTC
.	TRBJ1-1	18	TRBV6-2/TRBV6-3	TRBD1	CASSYRPGQGDVSTEAFF	TGTGCCAGCAGTTACCGGCCGGGACAGGGGGATGTTTCCACTGAAGCTTTCTTT